This TCR beta chain was captured by sequencing in a study of blood T cell repertoires in COVID-19. Study-wide background: Researchers got acute and convalescent COVID-19 samples from the United States, Italy and Spain.

Trimming at V came to 2 bases and at J to 3 bases, leaving 11 bases not matched to a gene. The CDR3 totals 18 residues. In germline, CDR1 is MDHEN, CDR2 SYDVKM. Sequencing used immunoSEQ multiplex PCR; TCRdb keeps in-frame clones, though not all of them. The profile covers around 160,000 clones, with 80% to 85% appearing a single time and approximately 12% taken by the ten largest. The sample was PBMCs or T cells enriched from blood (not recorded which). The TCR comes from a woman in her fifties or sixties who had recovered from COVID-19. The chain joins TRBV28 to TRBJ2-3; 10 bases align to TRBD1. The CDR3 reads CASSLPAPGQGSTDTQYF. The DNA for the CDR3 is TGTGCCAGCAGTTTACCCGCCCCGGGACAGGGGTCAACAGATACGCAGTATTTT. The variable domain in full, with the rest retrieved from reference TRBV28 and TRBJ2-3, is DVKVTQSSRYLVKRTGEKVFLECVQDMDHENMFWYRQDPGLGLRLIYFSYDVKMKEKGDIPEGYSVSREKKERFSLILESASTNQTSMYLCASSLPAPGQGSTDTQYFGPGTRLTVL.